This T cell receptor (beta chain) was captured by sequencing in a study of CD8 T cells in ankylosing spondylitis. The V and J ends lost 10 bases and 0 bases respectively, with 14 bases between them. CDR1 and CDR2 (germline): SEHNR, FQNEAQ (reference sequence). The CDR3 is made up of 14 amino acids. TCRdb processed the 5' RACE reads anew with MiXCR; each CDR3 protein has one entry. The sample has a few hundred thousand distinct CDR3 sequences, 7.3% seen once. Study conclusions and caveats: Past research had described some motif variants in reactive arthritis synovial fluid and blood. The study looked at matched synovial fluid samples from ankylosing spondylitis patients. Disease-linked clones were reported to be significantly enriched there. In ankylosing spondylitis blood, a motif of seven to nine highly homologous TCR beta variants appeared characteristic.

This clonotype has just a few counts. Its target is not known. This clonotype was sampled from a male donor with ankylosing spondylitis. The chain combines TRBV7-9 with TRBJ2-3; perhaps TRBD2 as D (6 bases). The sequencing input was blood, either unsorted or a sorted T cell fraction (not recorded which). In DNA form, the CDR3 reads TGTGCCACCCCGTCGGGGGTCAGCACAGATACGCAGTATTTT. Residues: CATPSGVSTDTQYF.